This TCR beta chain appears in the sequencing data of a study of blood T cell repertoires in COVID-19. Study in general: Sample material is recorded as cDNA or gDNA derived from T cells, B-cell-depleted T cells, or PBMCs.

Trimming cost V 0 bases and J 1 base; bases outside gene matches: 6. Germline V gives CDR1 MGHRA, CDR2 YSYEKL. The CDR3 totals 16 residues. This clone was seen once. Assay used: immunoSEQ multiplex PCR; TCRdb lists only in-frame clones, some missing. The sample holds almost 200,000 clones; 85% are singletons and the top ten take approximately 0.9%. The sequenced material came from peripheral blood. The clonotype was recovered from a man aged 55 to 69 with COVID-19, enrolled during active disease. The rearrangement joins TRBV4-1 to TRBJ2-7; TRBD2 aligns across 7 bases. The CDR3 is CASSQDPSGISYEQYF. DNA for the CDR3: TGCGCCAGCAGCCAAGATCCCAGCGGGATTTCCTACGAGCAGTACTTC.